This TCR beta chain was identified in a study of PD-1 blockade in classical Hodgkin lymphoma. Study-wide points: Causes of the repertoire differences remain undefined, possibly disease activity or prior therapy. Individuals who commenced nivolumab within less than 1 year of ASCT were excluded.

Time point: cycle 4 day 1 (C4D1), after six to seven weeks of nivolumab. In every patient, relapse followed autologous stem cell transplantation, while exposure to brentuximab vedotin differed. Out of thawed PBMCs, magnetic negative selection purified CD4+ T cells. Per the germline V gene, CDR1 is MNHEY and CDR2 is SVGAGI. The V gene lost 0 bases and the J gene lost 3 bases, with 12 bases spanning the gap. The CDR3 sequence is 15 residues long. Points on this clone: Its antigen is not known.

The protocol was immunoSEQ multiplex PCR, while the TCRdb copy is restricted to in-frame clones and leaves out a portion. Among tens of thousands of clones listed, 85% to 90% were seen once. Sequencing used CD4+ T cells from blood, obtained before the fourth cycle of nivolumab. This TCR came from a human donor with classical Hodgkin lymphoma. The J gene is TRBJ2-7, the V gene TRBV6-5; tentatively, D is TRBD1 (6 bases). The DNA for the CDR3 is TGTGCCAGCAGTTACTCCGTCAGGGGAGACTACGAGCAGTACTTC. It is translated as CASSYSVRGDYEQYF.